This T cell receptor (beta chain) emerged from a study of T cell clusters in autoimmune cytopenias. About the study: A median of roughly 53,000 TRB reads per sample yielded a median approximately 2,500 distinct clonotypes.

Each sample's input was about 270 ng genomic DNA, some 34,000 genome equivalents. Multiplex touch-down PCR amplified TRB using TRB-A and TRB-B pools in one tube. TCRdb reprocessed the multiplex PCR reads and stores each CDR3 protein as one record, lacking DNA. This repertoire includes some 4,900 distinct CDR3 sequences. Germline CDR1 reads DFQATT; CDR2 reads SNEGSKA (reference sequence). CDR3 size: 17 residues. Study-level results: TRB repertoire shifts in secondary cytopenia and chronic lymphocytic leukemia mostly reflected lymphoma, not autoimmunity. No cluster-lack signature appeared between secondary cytopenia and chronic lymphocytic leukemia patients, apparently due to lymphoma masking. Healthy donors had approximately 3.3-fold more exclusive TRB clusters than active autoimmune hepatitis patients.

By frequency, this clonotype registers medium-sized (0.01 to 0.1%). Antigen specificity is unknown. Sample: peripheral blood. The chain uses TRBV20-1 and TRBJ2-3; TCRdb's D call, TRBD1, is unchecked because there is no DNA. This clonotype was sampled from a human donor with an autoimmune cytopenia or autoimmune hepatitis (not recorded which). The CDR3 spells CSARDLRRQGATDTQYF.